These 27 T cell receptor beta chains were sequenced from one sample in a study of molecular identifiers for immune sequencing clone quantification. One entry per CDR3 protein results from TCRdb running MiXCR on the PCR reads. The sample has 80,000 to 95,000 distinct CDR3 sequences; under 20% are singletons. The sequenced sample was naive CD8+ T cells from blood, with Jurkat cell RNA spiked in. As for subset: FACS-sorted CD8+CD4-CCR7+CD45RA+ naive T cells. The receptors come from a human donor in good health. Some libraries in this study had Jurkat cell RNA spiked in.

The table lists this clonotype with many counts. The rearrangement joins TRBV20-1 to TRBJ2-7; tentative D call: TRBD2 (6 bases). CDR3 size: 12 residues. V was pared by 3 bases and J by 4 bases, with 10 bases between. In germline, CDR1 is DFQATT, CDR2 SNEGSKA (reference sequence). Written as DNA, the CDR3 is TGCAGTGCTAGCGGGAGAATTTACGAGCAGTACTTC. Amino acid sequence: CSASGRIYEQYF.

Of note for this clonotype: This may come from a read error, since a much larger clone is one base off. The CDR3 bases are TGTGCCAGCAGCCAAAATGCTGCCCCGAGGGGCGCAGATACGCAGTATTTT. Translated: CASSQNAAPRGADTQYF. The gene calls are TRBV3-1 and TRBJ2-3; D is tentatively TRBD1 or TRBD2 (5 bases each). Trimming stripped 2 bases from V and 4 bases from J, with 19 bases between. The germline gives CDR1 LGHDT, CDR2 YNNKEL (reference sequence). The CDR3 is 17 amino acids.

This clonotype was counted at least ten times. The rearrangement joins TRBV14 to TRBJ2-1; TRBD2 matches 13 bases. The germline gives CDR1 SGHDN, CDR2 FVKESK. The CDR3 extends over 17 amino acids. After removal of 4 bases from V and 5 bases from J, the junction contained 8 bases not matched to a gene. The CDR3 loop is CASSRGRGLAGDNEQFF. The CDR3, as DNA: TGTGCCAGCAGCCGGGGGAGAGGACTAGCGGGGGACAATGAGCAGTTCTTC.

This clonotype occurred many times. This chain uses TRBV6-2 or TRBV6-3 with TRBJ1-1; tentative D call: TRBD1 (5 bases). The CDR3 runs to 13 residues. Germline values: CDR1 MNHEY, CDR2 SVGEGT. Trimming took off 4 bases at V and 3 bases at J, with 9 bases between the two ends. CDR3 region: CASSLGADTEAFF. The DNA of the CDR3 is TGTGCCAGCAGTTTAGGGGCCGACACTGAAGCTTTCTTT.

The table lists this clonotype with many counts. J is TRBJ2-3 and V is TRBV7-9; TRBD1 matches 7 bases. The junction had 8 bases not matched to a gene; V was cut back by 6 bases and J by 2 bases. The CDR3 is 15 amino acids. Germline V gives CDR1 SEHNR, CDR2 FQNEAQ (reference sequence). DNA for the CDR3: TGTGCCAGCAGTAAGCCGGGACAGAACACAGATACGCAGTATTTT. Its translation is CASSKPGQNTDTQYF.

About this clonotype: Germline and junction disagree at one end, which may indicate a read error. The chain links TRBV7-9 to TRBJ2-3; 8 bases agree with TRBD2. Germline V gives CDR1 SEHNR, CDR2 FQNEAQ (reference sequence). The CDR3 runs to 17 residues. CDR3 loop: CARSLVLAGGLTDTQYF. The DNA for the CDR3 is TGTGCCCGCAGCTTAGTGTTGGCGGGGGGCCTCACAGATACGCAGTATTTT.

The chain carries TRBV7-2 and TRBJ1-5, with no clear D. The CDR3 is 14 residues long. The germline V gene has CDR1 SGHTA and CDR2 FQGNSA. The V end lost 1 base, the J end lost 0 bases, and 4 bases lay between the germline ends. The CDR3 DNA reads as TGTGCCAGCAGCTTAGAATATAGCAATCAGCCCCAGCATTTT. Translation: CASSLEYSNQPQHF.

The table lists this clonotype with many counts. This rearrangement joins TRBV4-2 to TRBJ1-1, with 10 bases identical to TRBD1. Germline-derived CDR1 and CDR2 are LGHNA and YNFKEQ. The CDR3 extends over 16 amino acids. With 3 bases clipped from V and 0 bases from J, the junction kept 4 bases outside the gene matches. The CDR3 loop is CASSQGTGAMNTEAFF. CDR3 nucleotides: TGTGCCAGCAGCCAGGGGACAGGGGCTATGAACACTGAAGCTTTCTTT.

There are many counts of this clonotype. The chain uses TRBV13 and TRBJ1-1; no clear D. CDR3 length: 12 amino acids. CDR1 PRHDT and CDR2 FYEKMQ come from the germline V gene (reference sequence). The V end lost 5 bases, the J end lost 4 bases, and 8 bases lay between the germline ends. CDR3 nucleotides: TGTGCCAGCAGCCGATGGGGCACTGAAGCTTTCTTT. It is translated as CASSRWGTEAFF.

This clonotype has a count of ten or more. The chain links TRBV14 to TRBJ2-5; D gene uncertain. This CDR3 has 14 amino acids. Germline values: CDR1 SGHDN, CDR2 FVKESK. The V end lost 6 bases, the J end lost 0 bases, and 11 bases lay between the germline ends. DNA of the CDR3: TGTGCCAGCAGTCTTGACTTTAACCAAGAGACCCAGTACTTC. It yields the protein CASSLDFNQETQYF. The full variable domain, rest sourced from reference TRBV14 and TRBJ2-5, is EAGVTQFPSHSVIEKGQTVTLRCDPISGHDNLYWYRRVMGKEIKFLLHFVKESKQDESGMPNNRFLAERTGGTYSTLKVQPAELEDSGVYFCASSLDFNQETQYFGPGTRLLVL.

On this clonotype itself: Being one base from a much bigger clone, this may be a read error. The chain is built from TRBV12-3 or TRBV12-4 and TRBJ1-2; D ambiguous. Trimming stripped 8 bases from V and 6 bases from J, with 16 bases between. The CDR3 length is 13 residues. The CDR3 DNA follows: TGTGCCAGCGGTCGCCCGGGGTCAGATGGCTACACCTTC. This gives the protein CASGRPGSDGYTF.

This chain links TRBV6-5 with TRBJ2-5, with no clear D. This CDR3 has 16 amino acids. Trimming shortened V by 2 bases and J by 0 bases, and 13 bases separated the two germline ends. Germline V CDR1 and CDR2: MNHEY, SVGAGI. The CDR3 spells CASSYGLTTYQETQYF. The CDR3 bases are TGTGCCAGCAGTTACGGTCTTACCACGTACCAAGAGACCCAGTACTTC.

This clonotype showed up many times. The rearrangement joins TRBV3-1 to TRBJ1-3, with 11 bases lining up with TRBD1. The V and J ends lost 5 bases and 1 base, in that order; junction bases with no gene match: 4. Germline loops: CDR1 LGHDT, CDR2 YNNKEL (reference sequence). The CDR3 consists of 16 residues. For the CDR3, the DNA is TGTGCCAGCAGCTACAGGGACAGGGGGTCTGGAAACACCATATATTTT. Amino acids: CASSYRDRGSGNTIYF.

As concerns this clonotype: At one of its ends the junction is not consistent with the germline gene, which may arise from a read error. V is TRBV7-9 and J is TRBJ2-1; D uncertain. This CDR3 region has 12 residues. Per the germline V gene, CDR1 is SEHNR and CDR2 is FQNEAQ (reference sequence). CDR3 protein: CASSAPYHEPFF. Here the CDR3 DNA reads TGTGCCAGCAGCGCCCCCTACCACGAGCCGTTCTTC.

This clonotype was seen ten or more times. The chain employs TRBV19 and TRBJ1-2; weak D call: TRBD1 (5 bases). Germline V gene lookup returns CDR1 LNHDA and CDR2 SQIVND (reference sequence). Trimming took 0 bases from V and 2 from J, leaving 16 bases between them. This CDR3 region has 17 residues. CDR3 in DNA: TGTGCCAGTAGTATAGAACGGACAACCGCAGCAAACTATGGCTACACCTTC. It encodes CASSIERTTAANYGYTF.

This clonotype has a count of ten or more. The chain is built from TRBV6-2 or TRBV6-3 and TRBJ2-7; possible D gene TRBD1, 6 bases. This CDR3 spans 13 amino acids. With 6 bases removed from V and 0 bases from J, the gap between germline ends came to 9 bases. Germline loops: CDR1 MNHEY, CDR2 SVGEGT. The CDR3 loop reads CASRTGSSYEQYF. The CDR3 DNA sequence: TGTGCCAGCAGAACAGGGAGCTCCTACGAGCAGTACTTC.

The chain links TRBV18 to TRBJ2-7; 8 bases match TRBD1. Germline assignment: CDR1 KGHSH and CDR2 LQKENI. This CDR3 region has 13 residues. The V and J ends lost 8 bases and 3 bases, in that order; junction bases with no gene match: 6. The CDR3 DNA is TGTGCCAGCAGTACCACAGGGGGCTACGAGCAGTACTTC. It specifies CASSTTGGYEQYF.

V and J are TRBV5-1 and TRBJ1-5, with D tentatively TRBD1 (6 bases). The germline V and J ends were trimmed by 0 bases and 5 bases, with 12 bases remaining between them. The CDR3 runs to 15 residues. Germline-derived CDR1 and CDR2 are SGHRS and YFSETQ. CDR3 sequence (DNA): TGCGCCAGCAGCTTGGGTTTCGGGGGCTATCAGCCCCAGCATTTT. This gives the protein CASSLGFGGYQPQHF.

Many counts were recorded for this clonotype. The gene calls are TRBV9 and TRBJ2-3; D is undetermined. V was trimmed by 0 bases and J by 1 base, leaving 6 bases between them. The CDR3 extends over 14 amino acids. Germline V gene data show CDR1 as SGDLS and CDR2 as YYNGEE. The CDR3 spells CASSVASGTDTQYF. DNA of the CDR3: TGTGCCAGCAGCGTAGCTTCTGGCACAGATACGCAGTATTTT.

This clonotype was observed at least ten times. The CDR3 nucleotides read TGTGCCAGCAGTTACCTTAGCGGTCCTCGCAGTGAGCAGTTCTTC. This gives the protein CASSYLSGPRSEQFF. The chain combines TRBV6-5 with TRBJ2-1; tentative D call: TRBD2 (6 bases). Germline assignment: CDR1 MNHEY and CDR2 SVGAGI. The CDR3 covers 15 residues. V dropped 2 bases and J dropped 9 bases, with 17 bases sitting between them.

The sample holds many counts of this clonotype. V gene TRBV28 combines with J gene TRBJ1-1; D gene ambiguous. V was clipped by 2 bases and J by 1 base, with 14 bases between them. From germline, CDR1 is MDHEN and CDR2 SYDVKM. There are 16 residues in the CDR3. For the CDR3, the DNA is TGTGCCAGCAGTTTAAGGCGAGTTGGGTCGAACACTGAAGCTTTCTTT. Protein sequence: CASSLRRVGSNTEAFF.

This clonotype was observed once. This chain links TRBV20-1 with TRBJ2-3, with D possibly being TRBD2 (6 bases). Trimming took off 3 bases at V and 1 base at J, with 17 bases between the two ends. The CDR3 totals 16 residues. Germline V CDR1 and CDR2: DFQATT, SNEGSKA (reference sequence). CDR3 amino acids: CSASGRGGGGTDTQYF. CDR3 DNA: TGCAGTGCTAGTGGGCGGGGTGGCGGCGGCACAGATACGCAGTATTTT.

In this sample, this clonotype turned up a few times. The V and J genes are TRBV12-5 and TRBJ2-7; 7 nucleotides line up with TRBD1. Unmatched junction bases numbered 20, after V lost 0 bases and J lost 0 bases. The CDR3 sequence is 21 residues long. CDR1 is LGHNT, CDR2 FRNRAP, per germline. CDR3 amino acids: CASGLVLAQGTKHLSSYEQYF. DNA of the CDR3: TGTGCTAGTGGTTTGGTACTGGCACAGGGGACAAAACACTTAAGCTCCTACGAGCAGTACTTC.

This clonotype was seen at least ten times. The chain carries TRBV27 and TRBJ1-4; no clear D. The germline gives CDR1 MNHEY, CDR2 SMNVEV (reference sequence). The CDR3 runs to 14 residues. With 5 bases removed from V and 3 bases from J, the gap between germline ends came to 10 bases. CDR3 residues: CASSEAGANEKLFF. The CDR3 DNA follows: TGTGCCAGCAGTGAGGCGGGAGCTAATGAAAAACTGTTTTTT.

This clonotype was observed many times. Germline is not matched at one junction end, which may reflect a read error. The CDR3 DNA sequence: TGCAGTGCTAGAGATTGGGGGTACGGGCAGTACTTC. This sequence encodes CSARDWGYGQYF. The chain combines TRBV20-1 with TRBJ2-7; tentatively, D is TRBD1 or TRBD2 (5 bases each). The CDR3 runs 12 residues. Germline CDR1 reads DFQATT; CDR2 reads SNEGSKA (reference sequence).

This clonotype was observed at least ten times. This CDR3 fails to terminate in the conserved phenylalanine or tryptophan, so it likely reflects a read error. The genes are TRBV6-6 and TRBJ2-1, with D perhaps TRBD2 (5 bases). CDR3 length: 18 residues. Between the trimmed V and J ends, which lost 2 bases and 4 bases, there was a span of 21 bases. Per the germline V gene, CDR1 is MNHNY and CDR2 is SVGAGI (reference sequence). CDR3 amino acids: CASSYLPRLESGYNEQFL. The CDR3 coding sequence is TGTGCCAGCAGTTACCTCCCCAGACTGGAGTCGGGGTACAATGAGCAGTTCCTC.

In regard to this clonotype: A much larger clone differs from this one at a single base, so this may be a read error. The rearrangement joins TRBV4-1 to TRBJ2-2; 9 positions agree with TRBD2. The CDR3 has 16 residues. The J segment lost 6 bases and the V segment lost 1 base, leaving 6 bases of the junction unmatched. The germline V gene has CDR1 MGHRA and CDR2 YSYEKL. CDR3 protein: CASSQGGGGASGELFF. CDR3 DNA: TGCGCCAGCAGCCAAGGCGGCGGGGGGGCCTCCGGGGAGCTGTTTTTT.